This TCR beta chain was observed in a study of beta chain features in type 1 diabetes. Study summary: The patients were much like the healthy donors in age, gender and cell yields.

Germline lookup yields CDR1 SGHTA and CDR2 FQGTGA. This CDR3 contains 18 residues. V trimming: 1 base; J trimming: 3 bases; junction bases outside the gene matches: 6. Worth noting for this clone: Its antigen remains unidentified.

Sequencing targeted expressed TCRB transcripts, as all isolated RNA had been reverse transcribed. Clones were read by immunoSEQ multiplex PCR, and TCRdb kept only the in-frame ones, dropping some. The table has hundreds of thousands of clones, roughly 11% seen once. Points from the study as a whole: Cells with high TCR expression could be over-represented by cDNA sequencing. TCRB CDR3s were moderately but significantly shorter in Type 1 diabetes patients in all four CD4+ subsets. Naive, central memory and Treg TCRB repertoires appeared more alike in patients than in healthy donors.

This clonotype was sampled from a woman aged 25 to 39 in good health. Source material: naive CD4+ T cells from blood. The rearrangement uses TRBV7-3 and TRBJ2-6; 10 bases are a match to TRBD1. The CDR3 loop reads CASSLRGTGEGGANVLTF. The CDR3 coding sequence is TGTGCCAGCAGCTTAAGAGGGACAGGGGAAGGTGGGGCCAACGTCCTGACTTTC.